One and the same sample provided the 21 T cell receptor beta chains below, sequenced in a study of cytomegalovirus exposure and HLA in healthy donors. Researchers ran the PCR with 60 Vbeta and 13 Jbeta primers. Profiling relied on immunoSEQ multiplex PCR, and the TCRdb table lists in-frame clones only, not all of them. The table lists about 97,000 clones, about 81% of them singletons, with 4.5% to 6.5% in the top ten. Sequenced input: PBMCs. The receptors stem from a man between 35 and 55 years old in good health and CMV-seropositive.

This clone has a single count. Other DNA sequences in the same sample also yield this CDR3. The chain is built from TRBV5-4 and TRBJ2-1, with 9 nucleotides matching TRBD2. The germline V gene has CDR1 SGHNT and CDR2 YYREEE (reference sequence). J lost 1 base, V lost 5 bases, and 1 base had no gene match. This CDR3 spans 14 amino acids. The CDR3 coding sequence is TGTGCCAGCAGTCTAGCGGGATCCTACAATGAGCAGTTCTTC. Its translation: CASSLAGSYNEQFF.

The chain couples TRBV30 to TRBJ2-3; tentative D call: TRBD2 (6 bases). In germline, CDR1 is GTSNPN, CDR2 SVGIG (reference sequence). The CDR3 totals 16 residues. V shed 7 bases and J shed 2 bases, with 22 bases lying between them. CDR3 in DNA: TGTGCCTCCTCTAAAGTGGCTAGCGCGTACACAGATACGCAGTATTTT. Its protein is CASSKVASAYTDTQYF.

In DNA form, the CDR3 reads TGTGCCAGCAACGTTCTCGGTGGCGAGCAGTACTTC. This gives the protein CASNVLGGEQYF. The chain joins TRBV2 to TRBJ2-7; D gene ambiguous. The CDR3 covers 12 residues. Germline CDR1 and CDR2: SNHLY and FYNNEI. V lost 7 bases and J lost 6, with 13 bases in between. The variable domain in full, with the rest retrieved from reference TRBV2 and TRBJ2-7, is EPEVTQTPSHQVTQMGQEVILRCVPISNHLYFYWYRQILGQKVEFLVSFYNNEISEKSEIFDDQFSVERPDGSNFTLKIRSTKLEDSAMYFCASNVLGGEQYFGPGTRLTVT.

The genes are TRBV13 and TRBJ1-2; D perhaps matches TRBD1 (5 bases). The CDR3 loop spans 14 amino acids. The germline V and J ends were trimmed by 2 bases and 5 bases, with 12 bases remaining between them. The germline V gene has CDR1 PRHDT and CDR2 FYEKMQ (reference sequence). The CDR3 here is CASSLWDYGYGYTF. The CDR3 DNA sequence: TGTGCCAGCAGCTTATGGGACTACGGGTATGGCTACACCTTC.

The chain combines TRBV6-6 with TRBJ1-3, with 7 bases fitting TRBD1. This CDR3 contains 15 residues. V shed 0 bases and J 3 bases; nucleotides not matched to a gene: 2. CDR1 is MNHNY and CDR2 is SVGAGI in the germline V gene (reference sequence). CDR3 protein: CASSYSGGDGNTIYF. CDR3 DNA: TGTGCCAGCAGTTACTCAGGGGGCGATGGAAACACCATATATTTT.

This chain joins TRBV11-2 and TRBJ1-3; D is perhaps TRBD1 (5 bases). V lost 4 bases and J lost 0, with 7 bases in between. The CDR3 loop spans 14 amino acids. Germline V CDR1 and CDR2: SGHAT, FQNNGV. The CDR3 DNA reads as TGTGCCAGCAGCTCCAGGGTCTCTGGAAACACCATATATTTT. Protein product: CASSSRVSGNTIYF.

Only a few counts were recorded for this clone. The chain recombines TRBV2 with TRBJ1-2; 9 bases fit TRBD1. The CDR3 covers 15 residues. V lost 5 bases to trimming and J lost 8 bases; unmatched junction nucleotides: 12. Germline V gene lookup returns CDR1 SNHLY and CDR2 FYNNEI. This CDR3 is CASSPLTGGIRGYTF. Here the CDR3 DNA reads TGTGCCAGCAGTCCACTGACAGGGGGGATTCGCGGCTACACCTTC.

The CDR3 region has the DNA TGTGCCAGCAGGGAGACTAGCCGGGTGCACAATGAGCAGTTCTTC. This sequence encodes CASRETSRVHNEQFF. V usage is TRBV25-1 and J usage is TRBJ2-1; TRBD2 aligns across 7 bases. The J segment lost 5 bases and the V segment lost 6 bases, leaving 10 bases of the junction unmatched. The V gene's germline CDR1 is MGHDK and CDR2 SYGVNS. The CDR3 runs to 15 residues.

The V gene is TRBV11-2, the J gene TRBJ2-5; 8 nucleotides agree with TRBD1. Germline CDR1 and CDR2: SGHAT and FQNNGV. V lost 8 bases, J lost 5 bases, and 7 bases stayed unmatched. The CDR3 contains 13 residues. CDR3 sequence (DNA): TGTGCCAGCTTTTCAGGGGGCGGGGAGACCCAGTACTTC. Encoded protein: CASFSGGGETQYF.

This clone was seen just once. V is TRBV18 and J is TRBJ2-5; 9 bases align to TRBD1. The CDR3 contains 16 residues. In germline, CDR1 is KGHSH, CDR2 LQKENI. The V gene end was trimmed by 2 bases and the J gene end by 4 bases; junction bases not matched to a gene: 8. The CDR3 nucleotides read TGTGCCAGCTCACCATCGGGACAGGGTAATGGAGAGACCCAGTACTTC. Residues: CASSPSGQGNGETQYF.

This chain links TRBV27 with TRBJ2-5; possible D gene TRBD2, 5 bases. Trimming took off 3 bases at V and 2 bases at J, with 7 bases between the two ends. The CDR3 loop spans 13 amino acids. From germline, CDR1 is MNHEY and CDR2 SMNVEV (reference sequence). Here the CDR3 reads CASSLREQETQYF. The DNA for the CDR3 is TGTGCCAGCAGTTTGAGGGAGCAAGAGACCCAGTACTTC.

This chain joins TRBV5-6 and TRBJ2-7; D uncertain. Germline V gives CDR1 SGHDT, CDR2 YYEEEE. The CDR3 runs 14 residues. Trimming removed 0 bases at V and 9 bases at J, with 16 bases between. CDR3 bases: TGTGCCAGCAGCTTGGGGCAGGCCACAACTGTGCAGTACTTC. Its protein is CASSLGQATTVQYF.

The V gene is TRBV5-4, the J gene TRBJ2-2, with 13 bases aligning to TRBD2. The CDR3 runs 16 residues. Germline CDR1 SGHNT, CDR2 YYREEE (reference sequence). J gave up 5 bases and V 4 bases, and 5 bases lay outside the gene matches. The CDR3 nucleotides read TGTGCCAGCAGCCCCGGACTAGCGGGAGTTACCGGGGAGCTGTTTTTT. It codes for CASSPGLAGVTGELFF.

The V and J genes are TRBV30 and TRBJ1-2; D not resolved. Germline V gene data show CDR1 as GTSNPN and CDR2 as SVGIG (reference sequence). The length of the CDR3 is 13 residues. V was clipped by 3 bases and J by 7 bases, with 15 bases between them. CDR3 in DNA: TGTGCCTGGAGGCCCCCCGGCGGATCTGGCTACACCTTC. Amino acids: CAWRPPGGSGYTF.

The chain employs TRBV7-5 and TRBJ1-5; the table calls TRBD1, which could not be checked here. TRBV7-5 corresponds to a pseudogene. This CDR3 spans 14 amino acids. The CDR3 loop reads CVRNDREYSQPQHF. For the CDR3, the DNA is TGTGTCAGAAACGACAGGGAGTACAGTCAGCCCCAGCATTTT.

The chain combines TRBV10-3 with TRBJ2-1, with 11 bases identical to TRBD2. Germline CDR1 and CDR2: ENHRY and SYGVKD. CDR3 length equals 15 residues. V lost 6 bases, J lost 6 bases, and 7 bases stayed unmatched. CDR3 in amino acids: CAISTGTSGVNEQFF. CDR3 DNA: TGTGCCATCAGCACCGGGACTAGCGGAGTCAATGAGCAGTTCTTC.

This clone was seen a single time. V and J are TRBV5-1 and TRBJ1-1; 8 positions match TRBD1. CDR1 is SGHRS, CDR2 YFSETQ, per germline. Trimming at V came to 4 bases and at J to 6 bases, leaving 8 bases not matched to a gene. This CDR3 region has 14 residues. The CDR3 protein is CASSLGQGGAEAFF. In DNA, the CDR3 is TGCGCCAGCAGCCTTGGACAGGGAGGCGCTGAAGCTTTCTTT.

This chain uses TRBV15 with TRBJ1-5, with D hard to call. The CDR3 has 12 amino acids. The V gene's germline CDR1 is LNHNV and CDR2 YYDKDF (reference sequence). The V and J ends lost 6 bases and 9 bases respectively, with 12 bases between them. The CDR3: CATRGGGRPQHF. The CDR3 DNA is TGTGCCACCAGAGGCGGAGGGAGGCCCCAGCATTTT. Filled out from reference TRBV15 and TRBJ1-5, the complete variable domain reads DAMVIQNPRYQVTQFGKPVTLSCSQTLNHNVMYWYQQKSSQAPKLLFHYYDKDFNNEADTPDNFQSRRPNTSFCFLDIRSPGLGDTAMYLCATRGGGRPQHFGDGTRLSIL.

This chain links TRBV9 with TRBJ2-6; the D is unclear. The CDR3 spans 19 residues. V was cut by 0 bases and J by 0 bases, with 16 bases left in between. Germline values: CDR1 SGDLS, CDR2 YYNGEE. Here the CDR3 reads CASSVARSLESSGANVLTF. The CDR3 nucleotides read TGTGCCAGCAGCGTAGCCCGTAGCCTGGAGAGCTCTGGGGCCAACGTCCTGACTTTC.

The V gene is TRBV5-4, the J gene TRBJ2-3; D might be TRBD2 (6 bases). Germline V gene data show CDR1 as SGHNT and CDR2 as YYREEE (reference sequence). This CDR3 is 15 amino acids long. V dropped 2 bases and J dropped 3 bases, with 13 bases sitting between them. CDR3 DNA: TGTGCCAGCAGCTTCGGGGGACTGGGGACAGATACGCAGTATTTT. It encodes CASSFGGLGTDTQYF.

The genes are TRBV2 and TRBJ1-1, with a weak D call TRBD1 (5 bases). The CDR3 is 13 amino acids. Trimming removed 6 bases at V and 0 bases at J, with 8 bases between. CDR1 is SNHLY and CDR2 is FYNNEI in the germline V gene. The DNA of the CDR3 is TGTGCCAGCAGCGGGGGACTGAACACTGAAGCTTTCTTT. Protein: CASSGGLNTEAFF.